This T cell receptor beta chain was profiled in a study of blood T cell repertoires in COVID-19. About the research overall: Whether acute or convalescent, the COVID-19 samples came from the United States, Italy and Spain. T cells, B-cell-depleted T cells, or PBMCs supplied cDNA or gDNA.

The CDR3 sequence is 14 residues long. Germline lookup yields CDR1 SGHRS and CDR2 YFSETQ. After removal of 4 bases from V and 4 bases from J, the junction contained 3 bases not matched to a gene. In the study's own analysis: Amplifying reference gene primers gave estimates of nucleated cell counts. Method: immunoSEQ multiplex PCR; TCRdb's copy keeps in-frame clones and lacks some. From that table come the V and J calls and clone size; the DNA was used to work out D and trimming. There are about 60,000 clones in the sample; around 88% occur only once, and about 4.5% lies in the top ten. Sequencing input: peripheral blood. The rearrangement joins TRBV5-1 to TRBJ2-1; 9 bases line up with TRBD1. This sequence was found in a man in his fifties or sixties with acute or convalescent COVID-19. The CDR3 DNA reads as TGCGCCAGCAGCGCGGGGACAGGGTACAATGAGCAGTTCTTC. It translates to CASSAGTGYNEQFF.